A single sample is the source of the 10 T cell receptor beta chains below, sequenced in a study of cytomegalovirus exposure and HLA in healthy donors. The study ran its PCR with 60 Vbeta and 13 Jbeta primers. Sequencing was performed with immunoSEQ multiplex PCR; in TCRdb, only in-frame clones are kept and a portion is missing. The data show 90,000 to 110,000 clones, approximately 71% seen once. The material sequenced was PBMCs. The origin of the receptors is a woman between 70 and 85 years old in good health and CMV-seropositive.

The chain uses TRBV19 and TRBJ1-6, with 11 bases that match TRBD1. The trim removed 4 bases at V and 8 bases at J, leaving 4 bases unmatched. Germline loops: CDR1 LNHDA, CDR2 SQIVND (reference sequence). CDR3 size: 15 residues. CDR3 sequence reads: CASSTWGQGDSPLHF. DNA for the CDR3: TGTGCCAGTAGTACCTGGGGACAGGGGGATTCACCCCTCCACTTT.

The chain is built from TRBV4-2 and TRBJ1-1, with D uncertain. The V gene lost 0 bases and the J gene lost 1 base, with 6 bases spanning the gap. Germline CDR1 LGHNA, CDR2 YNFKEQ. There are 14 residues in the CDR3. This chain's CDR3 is CASSQDFGNTEAFF. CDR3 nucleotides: TGTGCCAGCAGCCAAGATTTCGGGAACACTGAAGCTTTCTTT.

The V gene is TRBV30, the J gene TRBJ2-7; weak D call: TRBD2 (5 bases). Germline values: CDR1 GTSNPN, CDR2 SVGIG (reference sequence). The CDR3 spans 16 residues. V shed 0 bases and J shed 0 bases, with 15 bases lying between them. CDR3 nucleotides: TGTGCCTGGAGTGTAGGGTTCGGGGAGCCCTCCTACGAGCAGTACTTC. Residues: CAWSVGFGEPSYEQYF.

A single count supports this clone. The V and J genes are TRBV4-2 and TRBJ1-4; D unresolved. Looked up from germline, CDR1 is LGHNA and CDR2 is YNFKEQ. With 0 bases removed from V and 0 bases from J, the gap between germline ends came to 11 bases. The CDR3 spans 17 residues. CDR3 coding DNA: TGTGCCAGCAGCCAAGATCCTACAGTTACAACTAATGAAAAACTGTTTTTT. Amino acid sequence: CASSQDPTVTTNEKLFF.

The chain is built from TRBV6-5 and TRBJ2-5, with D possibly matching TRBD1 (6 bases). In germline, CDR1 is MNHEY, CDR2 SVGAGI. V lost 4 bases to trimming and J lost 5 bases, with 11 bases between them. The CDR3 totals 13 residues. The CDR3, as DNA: TGTGCCAGCAGTTGGACAGCCGGGGAGACCCAGTACTTC. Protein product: CASSWTAGETQYF.

CDR3 sequence reads: CASSVRDRYNEKLFF. Written as DNA, the CDR3 is TGTGCCAGCAGTGTACGAGACAGGTATAATGAAAAACTGTTTTTT. The chain employs TRBV2 and TRBJ1-4; possibly TRBD1 for D (6 bases). The CDR3 runs 15 residues. V lost 4 bases and J lost 4, with 13 bases in between. Per germline, CDR1 SNHLY and CDR2 FYNNEI.

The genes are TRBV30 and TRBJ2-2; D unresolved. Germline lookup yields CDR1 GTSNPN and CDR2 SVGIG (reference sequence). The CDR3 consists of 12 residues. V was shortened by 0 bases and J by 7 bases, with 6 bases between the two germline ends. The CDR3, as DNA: TGTGCCTGGAGTGTATCACTCGGGGAGCTGTTTTTT. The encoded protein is CAWSVSLGELFF.

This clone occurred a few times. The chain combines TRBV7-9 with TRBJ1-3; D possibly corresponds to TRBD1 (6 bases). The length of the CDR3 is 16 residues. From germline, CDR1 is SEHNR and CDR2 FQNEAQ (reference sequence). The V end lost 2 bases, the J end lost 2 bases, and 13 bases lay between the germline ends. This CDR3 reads CASSLSQGQTGNTIYF. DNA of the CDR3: TGTGCCAGCAGCTTAAGTCAAGGACAGACTGGAAACACCATATATTTT.

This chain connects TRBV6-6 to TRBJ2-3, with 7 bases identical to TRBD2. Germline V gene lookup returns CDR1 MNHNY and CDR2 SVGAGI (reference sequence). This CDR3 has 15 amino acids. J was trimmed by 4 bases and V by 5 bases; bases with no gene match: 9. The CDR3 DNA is TGTGCCAGCAGTCCCTTTGCGGGGGTTTCAGATACGCAGTATTTT. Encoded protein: CASSPFAGVSDTQYF.

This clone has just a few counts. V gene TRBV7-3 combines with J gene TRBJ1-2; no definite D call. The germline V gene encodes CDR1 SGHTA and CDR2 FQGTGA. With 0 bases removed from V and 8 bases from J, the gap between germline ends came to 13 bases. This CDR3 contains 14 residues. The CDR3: CASSLTPEGGGYTF. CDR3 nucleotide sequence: TGTGCCAGCAGCTTAACCCCCGAGGGAGGAGGCTACACCTTC.